Sequencing of this T cell receptor beta chain was carried out in a study of T cell responses to AZD1222 COVID-19 vaccine. The V and J ends lost 2 bases and 5 bases respectively, with 23 bases between them. The CDR3 loop spans 18 amino acids. Per germline, CDR1 MNHEY and CDR2 SVGEGT. This clone was observed once. Generated by immunoSEQ multiplex PCR, the TCRdb table keeps only in-frame clones and is missing some. The top ten clones hold about 14% of a sample with around 160,000 clones, about 87% of them seen once. The gene calls are TRBV6-2 or TRBV6-3 and TRBJ2-3; D possibly corresponds to TRBD2 (7 bases). Sequencing was performed on peripheral blood, taken on day 0 of AZD1222 vaccination. The TCR was taken from an adult in good health. In DNA, the CDR3 is TGTGCCAGCAGTTACCGCCTCAACACCGGGGGGCCGCGAGATACGCAGTATTTT. Amino acid sequence: CASSYRLNTGGPRDTQYF.